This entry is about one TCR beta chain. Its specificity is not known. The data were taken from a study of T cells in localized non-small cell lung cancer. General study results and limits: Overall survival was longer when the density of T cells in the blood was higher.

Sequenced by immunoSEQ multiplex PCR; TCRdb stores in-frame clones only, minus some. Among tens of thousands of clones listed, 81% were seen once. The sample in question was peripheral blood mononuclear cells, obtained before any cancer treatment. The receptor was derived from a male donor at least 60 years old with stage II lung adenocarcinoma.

The CDR3 sequence is CASSPPVGSSTDTQYF. Here the CDR3 DNA reads TGTGCCAGCAGCCCGCCGGTGGGGAGTAGCACAGATACGCAGTATTTT. V is TRBV5-4 and J is TRBJ2-3, with D possibly matching TRBD2 (5 bases). With 4 bases removed from V and 0 bases from J, the gap between germline ends came to 15 bases. Per the germline V gene, CDR1 is SGHNT and CDR2 is YYREEE (reference sequence). The CDR3 covers 16 residues.